A selection of T cell receptor beta chains follows, all from one sample in a study of long-term antiretroviral therapy in people with HIV. Using immunoSEQ multiplex PCR, the repertoire was profiled, and TCRdb retains in-frame clones only, with some absent. The sample includes some 20,000 clones, around 78% seen only once; the top ten take about 8%. Specimen: unsorted PBMCs, collected at the start of antiretroviral therapy, before treatment. These receptor sequences come from a woman between 40 and 50 years old with HIV. CDR3s include the opening cysteine and the closing phenylalanine or tryptophan. D genes are given only for firm matches. Some rows have no size entry. The others give once, few or many, or a class for an expanded clone.

d_call v_call clone_size cdr3_aa
NA TRBV5-6 NA CASRGAGKRDTEAFF
NA TRBV9 NA CASSAGQQETQYF
NA TRBV29-1 NA CSVHRDEKLFF
NA TRBV14 NA CASSQAPGGGASGNTIYF
NA TRBV29-1 NA CSVEEGGGPYEQYF
NA TRBV27 NA CASSFAFGSYEQYF
NA TRBV19 NA CASSIEVGQGYYSNQPQHF
TRBD2 TRBV7-2 NA CASSKAGSGGGEQYF
NA TRBV7-9 NA CASSGGENSRGGHEQYF
TRBD1 TRBV5-8 NA CASRPHPWDRRSYEQYF
NA TRBV7-6 NA CASTPAPDNEQFF
NA TRBV9 NA CASSHFGGERGNNEQFF
TRBD2 TRBV7-9 NA CASSPRGETSPKGEQFF
NA TRBV9 once CASSPRSGATDTQYF
NA TRBV10-3 few CASAGDVGNQPQHF
NA TRBV9 few CASSATDQANQPQHF
NA TRBV5-6 once CASSFGQSYGYTF
TRBD1 TRBV7-9 few CASSPTPGQPSYEQYF
NA TRBV27 few CASTQLRGGTDTQYF
TRBD2 TRBV19 NA CASSIPGLKRGSDTQYF
TRBD1 TRBV6-6 large CASSSPGQGDNEQFF
NA TRBV27 NA CASSPTQGLSPLHF